This entry describes one T cell receptor beta chain. This entry comes from a study of cytomegalovirus exposure and HLA in healthy donors. The PCR used 60 Vbeta and 13 Jbeta primers. Generated by immunoSEQ multiplex PCR, the TCRdb table keeps only in-frame clones and is missing some. This sample yields 95,000 to 120,000 clones, of which 74% are seen a single time; roughly 4.2% belongs to the top ten. Germline V gene lookup returns CDR1 SQVTM and CDR2 ANQGSEA. The CDR3 is 14 residues long. V trimming: 6 bases; J trimming: 4 bases; junction bases outside the gene matches: 8. The genes are TRBV29-1 and TRBJ2-2; TRBD1 aligns across 7 bases. Sequenced sample: PBMCs. This clonotype was sampled from a woman aged 40 to 50 in good health and CMV-seropositive. The CDR3, as DNA: TGCAGCGTCCGGGACAGCCTGAGCACCGGGGAGCTGTTTTTT. Its translation is CSVRDSLSTGELFF.